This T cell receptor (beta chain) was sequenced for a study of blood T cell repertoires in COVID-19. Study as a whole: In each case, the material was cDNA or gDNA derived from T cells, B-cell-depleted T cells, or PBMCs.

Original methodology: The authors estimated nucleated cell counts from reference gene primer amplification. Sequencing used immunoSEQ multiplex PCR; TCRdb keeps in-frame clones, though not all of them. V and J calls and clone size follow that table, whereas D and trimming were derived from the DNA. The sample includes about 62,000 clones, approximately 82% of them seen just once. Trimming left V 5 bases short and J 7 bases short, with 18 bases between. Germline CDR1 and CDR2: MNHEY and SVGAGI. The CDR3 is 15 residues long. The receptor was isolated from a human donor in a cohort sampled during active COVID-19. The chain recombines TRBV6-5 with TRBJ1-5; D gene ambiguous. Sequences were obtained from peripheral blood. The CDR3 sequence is CASSLAGIGKQPQHF. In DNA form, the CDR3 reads TGTGCCAGCAGTCTAGCCGGTATAGGGAAACAGCCCCAGCATTTT.